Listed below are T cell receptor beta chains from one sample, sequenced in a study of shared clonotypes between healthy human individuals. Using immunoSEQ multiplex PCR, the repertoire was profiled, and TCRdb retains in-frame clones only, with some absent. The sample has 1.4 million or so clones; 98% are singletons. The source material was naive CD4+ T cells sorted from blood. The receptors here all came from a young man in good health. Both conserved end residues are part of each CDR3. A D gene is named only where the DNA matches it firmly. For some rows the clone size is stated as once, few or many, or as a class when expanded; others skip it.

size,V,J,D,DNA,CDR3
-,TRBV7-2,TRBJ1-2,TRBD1,TGTGCCAGCATTGATTTTTTGGGACAGAGTTATGGCTACACCTTC,CASIDFLGQSYGYTF
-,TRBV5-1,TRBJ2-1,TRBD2,TGCGCCAGCAGCTTGGATCCCAGCGGGAGTTACAATGAGCAGTTCTTC,CASSLDPSGSYNEQFF
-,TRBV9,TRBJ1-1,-,TGTGCCAGCAGCCCCCTTATCCGGGCTGAAGCTTTCTTT,CASSPLIRAEAFF
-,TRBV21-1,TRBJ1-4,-,TGTGCCAGCAGCATTCGGGACACCCACAGGGATGAAAAACTGTTTTTT,CASSIRDTHRDEKLFF
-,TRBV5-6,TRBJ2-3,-,TGTGCCAGCACTTTCTATAGGAGCGGAAGCACAGATACGCAGTATTTT,CASTFYRSGSTDTQYF
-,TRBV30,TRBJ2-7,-,TGTGCCTGGAGTGTAGCTCGATCAGGGGTGGGCGAGCAGTACTTC,CAWSVARSGVGEQYF
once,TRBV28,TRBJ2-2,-,TGTGCCAGCAACCGAATCTACACCGGGGAGCTGTTTTTT,CASNRIYTGELFF
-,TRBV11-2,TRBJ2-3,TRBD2,TGTGCCAGCAGCTTAGGACTAGTCGGGAGGACAGATACGCAGTATTTT,CASSLGLVGRTDTQYF
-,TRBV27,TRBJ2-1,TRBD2,TGTGCCAGCAGTTTTATAGCGGGAGTCAGCAATGAGCAGTTCTTC,CASSFIAGVSNEQFF
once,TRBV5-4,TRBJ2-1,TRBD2,TGTGCCAGCAGCGCGGGGACTAGGCAGACCTACAATGAGCAGTTCTTC,CASSAGTRQTYNEQFF
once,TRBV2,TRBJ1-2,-,TGTGCCAGCAGGGACAGCGAAGCTAACTATGGCTACACCTTC,CASRDSEANYGYTF
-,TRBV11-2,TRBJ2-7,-,TGTGCCAGCAGCTTAGAAGGGACCTTACCCGAGCAGTACTTC,CASSLEGTLPEQYF
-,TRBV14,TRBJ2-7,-,TGTGCCAGCAGCCAAAGGGTCGGCTACGAGCAGTACTTC,CASSQRVGYEQYF
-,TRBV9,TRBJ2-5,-,TGTGCCAGCAGCGCAGGGATTGCGGAGACCCAGTACTTC,CASSAGIAETQYF
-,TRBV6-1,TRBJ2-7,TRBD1,TGTGCCAGCGATAAACAGGGGGCAGTCTACGAGCAGTACTTC,CASDKQGAVYEQYF
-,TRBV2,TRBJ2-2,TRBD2,TGTGCCAGCAGTGAAGCGCTTCCGATTTGGGAGGGAGGGTGGTCCGGGGAGCTGTTTTTT,CASSEALPIWEGGWSGELFF
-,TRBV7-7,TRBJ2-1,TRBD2,TGTGCCAGCAGCTTAGGGGGACTAGCGGGCGCTGCTTCCTACAATGAGCAGTTCTTC,CASSLGGLAGAASYNEQFF
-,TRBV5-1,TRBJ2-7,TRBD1,TGCGCCAGCAGCTTGGAACAGGGGGCGCGTTACTACGAGCAGTACTTC,CASSLEQGARYYEQYF
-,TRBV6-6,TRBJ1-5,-,TGTGCCAGCAATCACGGGGCTGGTTACAATCAGCCCCAGCATTTT,CASNHGAGYNQPQHF
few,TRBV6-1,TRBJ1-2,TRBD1,TGTGCCAGCAGTCGGACAGGCTTTGTGGGCTACACCTTC,CASSRTGFVGYTF
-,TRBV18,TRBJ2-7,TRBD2,TGTGCCAGCTCACCATTAAGCGGGAGGGAGTACGAGCAGTACTTC,CASSPLSGREYEQYF
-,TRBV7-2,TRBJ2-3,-,TGTGCCAGCAGCTTAGCTTCATGGCTCCAGAGCACAGATACGCAGTATTTT,CASSLASWLQSTDTQYF
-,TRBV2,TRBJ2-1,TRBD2,TGTGCCAGCAGTGATACTAGCGGGAGCCGCAATGAGCAGTTCTTC,CASSDTSGSRNEQFF
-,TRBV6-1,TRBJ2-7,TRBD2,TGTGCCAGCAGTGAGAACCCGGGGCGGGAGCTATACTTC,CASSENPGRELYF
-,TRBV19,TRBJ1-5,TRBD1,TGTGCCAGTAGTACCACAGGGGGCGAGAGCAATCAGCCCCAGCATTTT,CASSTTGGESNQPQHF
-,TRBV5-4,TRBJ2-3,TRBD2,TGTGCCAGCAGCTTGGCTAGCGGGAGGGTAGTTTTCAGCGATACGCAGTATTTT,CASSLASGRVVFSDTQYF
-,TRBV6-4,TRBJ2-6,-,TGTGCCAGCAGTGAAACCGCCAGGGATTGGGGCTCTGGGGCCAACGTCCTGACTTTC,CASSETARDWGSGANVLTF
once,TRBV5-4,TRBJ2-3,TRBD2,TGTGCCAGCAGCTTATTTAGCGGGAGCTCAGATACGCAGTATTTT,CASSLFSGSSDTQYF
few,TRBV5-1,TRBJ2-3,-,TGCGCCAGCAGCTTGGCTGGAGATACGCAGTATTTT,CASSLAGDTQYF
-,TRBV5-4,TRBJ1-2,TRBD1,TGTGCCAGCAGCTCCGGGACAGATCTTTATGGCTACACCTTC,CASSSGTDLYGYTF
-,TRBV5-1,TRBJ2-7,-,TGCGCCAGCAGCCCCGAGATTGCCTACGAGCAGTACTTC,CASSPEIAYEQYF
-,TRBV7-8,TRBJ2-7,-,TGTGCCAGCAGCCCAAGCCCCGCCGGGAGCACGGCCTACGAGCAGTACTTC,CASSPSPAGSTAYEQYF
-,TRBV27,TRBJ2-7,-,TGTGCCAGCAGTTTAGCTGGGGGGTACGAGCAGTACTTC,CASSLAGGYEQYF
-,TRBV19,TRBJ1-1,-,TGTGCCAGTAGTAGACAGACTGAAGCTTTCTTT,CASSRQTEAFF
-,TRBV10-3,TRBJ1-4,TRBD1,TGTGCCATCACCCCGGGACAGAAAGAAAAACTGTTTTTT,CAITPGQKEKLFF
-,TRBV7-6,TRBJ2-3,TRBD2,TGTGCCAGCAGCCCATCCGGGACTAGCGAAGATACGCAGTATTTT,CASSPSGTSEDTQYF
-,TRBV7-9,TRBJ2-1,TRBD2,TGTGCCAGCAGCTTAGGTCTAGCGGCCGACAATGAGCAGTTCTTC,CASSLGLAADNEQFF
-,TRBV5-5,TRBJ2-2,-,TGTGCCAGCAGCTTGGGGGTCGGGAGTCGGACCGGGGAGCTGTTTTTT,CASSLGVGSRTGELFF
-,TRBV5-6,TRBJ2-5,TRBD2,TGTGCCAGCAGCTTGGACGCGGGAGGGCCCGAGACCCAGTACTTC,CASSLDAGGPETQYF
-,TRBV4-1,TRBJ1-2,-,TGCGCCAGCAGCCAGCTGGGCTATGGCTACACCTTC,CASSQLGYGYTF
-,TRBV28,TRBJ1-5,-,TGTGCCAGCAGGCGAACGCCTAATCAGCCCCAGCATTTT,CASRRTPNQPQHF
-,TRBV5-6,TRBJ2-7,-,TGTGCCAGCAGCTTGGGCGCGGGAAGTGAGCAGTACTTC,CASSLGAGSEQYF
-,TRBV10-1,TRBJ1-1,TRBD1,TGCGCCAGCAGTGAGGGCAGGGGGCTGGTTGACACTGAAGCTTTCTTT,CASSEGRGLVDTEAFF
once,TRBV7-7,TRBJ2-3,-,TGTGCCAGCAGCTTAGGCGCCGGGTTCTCTAGCACAGATACGCAGTATTTT,CASSLGAGFSSTDTQYF
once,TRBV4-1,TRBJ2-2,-,TGCGCCAGCAGCCAAAGACAAGGGATGAGCGCCGGGGAGCTGTTTTTT,CASSQRQGMSAGELFF
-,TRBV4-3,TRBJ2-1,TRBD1,TGCGCCAGCAGCCGAGGACAGGCTCCCTACAATGAGCAGTTCTTC,CASSRGQAPYNEQFF
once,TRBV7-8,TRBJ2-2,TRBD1,TGTGCCAGCAGCCCACGGACAGGGGGTGGTGTAGGGGAGCTGTTTTTT,CASSPRTGGGVGELFF
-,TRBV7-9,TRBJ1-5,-,TGTGCCAGCAGCTTAGACAGACTTAGCAATCAGCCCCAGCATTTT,CASSLDRLSNQPQHF
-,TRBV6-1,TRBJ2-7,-,TGTGCCAGCAGAAAGGACCCCAGCTCCTACGAGCAGTACTTC,CASRKDPSSYEQYF
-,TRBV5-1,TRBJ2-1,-,TGCGCCAGCAGCGTAGACTACACGAATGAGCAGTTCTTC,CASSVDYTNEQFF
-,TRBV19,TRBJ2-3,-,TGTGCCAGTAGCCCCATCTCCAGGAGCCAAGATACGCAGTATTTT,CASSPISRSQDTQYF
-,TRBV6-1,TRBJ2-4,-,TGTGCCAGCAGTGCCCGACACCCGAATCCTGGGAACATTCAGTACTTC,CASSARHPNPGNIQYF
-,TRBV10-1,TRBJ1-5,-,TGCGCCAGCAGCATCGGGAGGGATCAGCCCCAGCATTTT,CASSIGRDQPQHF
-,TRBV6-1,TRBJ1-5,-,TGTGCCAGCAGTGAAGATGTGGCTGATAATCAGCCCCAGCATTTT,CASSEDVADNQPQHF
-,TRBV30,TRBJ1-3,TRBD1,TGTGCCTTTAACAGGGGATTACTGGAAAACACCATATATTTT,CAFNRGLLENTIYF